These 21 T cell receptor beta chains were sequenced from one sample in a study of regulatory T cells in long-lasting Graves disease. HTBI primers from iRepertoire and Arm-PCR of CDR3 regions yielded the TCR beta libraries. TCRdb used MiXCR to reprocess the multiplex PCR reads, holding one entry per CDR3 protein. The data show 500,000 to 700,000 distinct CDR3 sequences, 25% to 30% seen once. The time point denotes: persistent/refractory GD, antithyroid drugs over 5 years with positive TRAb. Extracted RNA from PBMCs served as the source of the TCR library. The sample here was peripheral blood mononuclear cells (PBMCs), taken when the disease was refractory, from a patient treated with antithyroid drugs. These TCRs come from a female donor with Graves disease.

The rearrangement uses TRBV28 and TRBJ2-2; D remains unclear. Trimming cost V 3 bases and J 1 base, with 6 bases left between them. The length of the CDR3 is 14 residues. Germline CDR1 MDHEN, CDR2 SYDVKM. CDR3 coding DNA: TGTGCCAGCAGTTTCTCCTGGAACACCGGGGAGCTGTTTTTT. It specifies CASSFSWNTGELFF. The variable domain in full, with the rest retrieved from reference TRBV28 and TRBJ2-2, is DVKVTQSSRYLVKRTGEKVFLECVQDMDHENMFWYRQDPGLGLRLIYFSYDVKMKEKGDIPEGYSVSREKKERFSLILESASTNQTSMYLCASSFSWNTGELFFGEGSRLTVL.

The V and J genes are TRBV3-1 and TRBJ1-6, with D possibly being TRBD1 (5 bases). This CDR3 comprises 13 residues. Germline lookup yields CDR1 LGHDT and CDR2 YNNKEL (reference sequence). V was trimmed by 0 bases and J by 10 bases, leaving 7 bases between them. In DNA form, the CDR3 reads TGTGCCAGCAGCCAAGAGGGGGTATCACCCCTCCACTTT. Translation gives CASSQEGVSPLHF. The full variable domain, with the rest looked up from reference TRBV3-1 and TRBJ1-6, is DTAVSQTPKYLVTQMGNDKSIKCEQNLGHDTMYWYKQDSKKFLKIMFSYNNKELIINETVPNRFSPKSPDKAHLNLHINSLELGDSAVYFCASSQEGVSPLHFGNGTRLTVT.

This clonotype was found many times. The chain recombines TRBV2 with TRBJ2-7; 10 bases map to TRBD1. Unmatched junction bases numbered 1, after V lost 4 bases and J lost 1 base. This CDR3 spans 14 amino acids. Germline CDR1 SNHLY, CDR2 FYNNEI. The CDR3 sequence is CASSAGQGSYEQYF. CDR3 nucleotide sequence: TGTGCCAGCAGTGCGGGACAGGGGTCCTACGAGCAGTACTTC. Full variable domain (outside the CDR3, taken from reference TRBV2 and TRBJ2-7): EPEVTQTPSHQVTQMGQEVILRCVPISNHLYFYWYRQILGQKVEFLVSFYNNEISEKSEIFDDQFSVERPDGSNFTLKIRSTKLEDSAMYFCASSAGQGSYEQYFGPGTRLTVT.

This clonotype was seen a single time. The rearrangement links TRBV5-4 to TRBJ1-2, with 12 nucleotides matching TRBD1. Germline V gene sequence: CDR1 SGHNT, CDR2 YYREEE (reference sequence). There are 15 residues in the CDR3. The junction had 9 bases not matched to a gene; V was cut back by 4 bases and J by 8 bases. The CDR3 loop is CASSGGDRGLQGYTF. DNA of the CDR3: TGTGCCAGCAGCGGCGGGGACAGGGGGCTGCAAGGCTACACCTTC.

V is TRBV5-5 and J is TRBJ2-5; D is uncertain. The CDR3 has 14 residues. The V gene lost 2 bases and the J gene lost 1 base, with 9 bases spanning the gap. Germline assignment: CDR1 SGHKS and CDR2 YYEKEE (reference sequence). The DNA for the CDR3 is TGTGCCAGCAGCTTTTTTGCAGGCCAAGAGACCCAGTACTTC. Amino acids: CASSFFAGQETQYF.

The chain joins TRBV6-2 or TRBV6-3 to TRBJ2-5; 8 nucleotides line up with TRBD1. This CDR3 comprises 19 residues. The junction had 17 bases not matched to a gene; V was cut back by 4 bases and J by 1 base. From germline, CDR1 is MNHEY and CDR2 SVGEGT. The CDR3 nucleotides are TGTGCCAGCAGTTCCCGAGGGACAGGTTTCTTCTGGCGCCAAGAGACCCAGTACTTC. Its translation is CASSSRGTGFFWRQETQYF.

Comments on this clonotype: An end of the junction differs from the germline gene, which may be a read error. The chain carries TRBV11-2 and TRBJ2-5; D is unclear. Germline assignment: CDR1 SGHAT and CDR2 FQNNGV. This CDR3 region has 14 residues. Here the CDR3 DNA reads TGTGCCAGCAGCTTAGTCTGGGTCCAAGAGACCCAGTGCTTC. It codes for CASSLVWVQETQCF.

Comments on this clonotype: This could be a read error, since a much larger clone is one nucleotide away. The conserved closing phenylalanine or tryptophan is absent in this CDR3, likely reflecting a read error. Written as DNA, the CDR3 is TGTGCCAGCTTGGGGGATCGGGGCTACACCTCC. Protein product: CASLGDRGYTS. This rearrangement joins TRBV6-1 to TRBJ1-2, with D possibly TRBD1 on 5 matching bases. This CDR3 contains 11 residues. From germline, CDR1 is MNHNS and CDR2 SASEGT. Trimming removed 8 bases at V and 8 bases at J, with 12 bases between.

This clonotype was seen only once. A much larger clonotype is one base distant, so this may be a read error. The V call is TRBV2, the J call TRBJ1-4; no definite D call. V gave up 6 bases and J gave up 10 bases, with 15 bases separating them. Germline CDR1 is SNHLY and CDR2 is FYNNEI. The CDR3 is made up of 13 amino acids. CDR3 sequence: CASREGMEGKLFF. CDR3 DNA: TGTGCCAGCAGAGAGGGAATGGAAGGAAAACTGTTTTTT. The complete variable domain, with remaining parts taken from reference TRBV2 and TRBJ1-4, reads EPEVTQTPSHQVTQMGQEVILRCVPISNHLYFYWYRQILGQKVEFLVSFYNNEISEKSEIFDDQFSVERPDGSNFTLKIRSTKLEDSAMYFCASREGMEGKLFFGSGTQLSVL.

This clonotype was detected a few times. This chain connects TRBV6-1 to TRBJ1-1, with a tentative D call TRBD1 (5 bases). V was pared by 3 bases and J by 7 bases, with 15 bases between. This CDR3 has 14 amino acids. Germline V CDR1 and CDR2: MNHNS, SASEGT. This CDR3 reads CASSETGATSEAFF. The DNA for the CDR3 is TGTGCCAGCAGTGAGACCGGGGCAACTAGTGAAGCTTTCTTT.

This chain joins TRBV27 and TRBJ2-3, with a weak D call TRBD2 (5 bases). Germline assignment: CDR1 MNHEY and CDR2 SMNVEV (reference sequence). The V end lost 5 bases, the J end lost 4 bases, and 16 bases lay between the germline ends. CDR3 size: 15 residues. CDR3 nucleotides: TGTGCCAGCAGTCCCCAACGAGTGAGGGCAGATACGCAGTATTTT. Translating it yields CASSPQRVRADTQYF.

In regard to this clonotype: A read error may account for a junction end that differs from germline. The V call is TRBV6-1, the J call TRBJ2-5; 7 bases are a match to TRBD2. The CDR3 consists of 13 residues. The germline CDR1 and CDR2 sequences are MNHNS and SASEGT. DNA of the CDR3: TGTGCCGGGCCTCGGGACTACGGGAGACCTGGGGACTTC. Residues: CAGPRDYGRPGDF.

This clonotype was counted a few times. The chain has TRBV25-1 and TRBJ1-2, with D perhaps matching TRBD1 (6 bases). V dropped 1 base and J dropped 1 base, with 16 bases sitting between them. CDR3 length: 17 amino acids. CDR1 is MGHDK and CDR2 is SYGVNS in the germline V gene. DNA for the CDR3: TGTGCCAGCAGTGAATCCTTCGACAGGCGGGATAACTATGGCTACACCTTC. This encodes CASSESFDRRDNYGYTF.

J is TRBJ1-2 and V is TRBV27; TRBD1 aligns across 9 bases. CDR1 MNHEY and CDR2 SMNVEV come from the germline V gene (reference sequence). The CDR3 runs 16 residues. The ends lost 0 bases at V and 2 bases at J; junction bases unmatched: 4. CDR3 nucleotides: TGTGCCAGCAGTTTATCGTGGACAGGGGAGAACTATGGCTACACCTTC. Amino acid sequence: CASSLSWTGENYGYTF.

The V and J genes are TRBV12-3 or TRBV12-4 and TRBJ2-2; 9 bases line up with TRBD2. V was pared by 5 bases and J by 4 bases, with 8 bases of the junction left unmatched. This CDR3 is 16 amino acids long. The CDR3 DNA is TGTGCCAGCAGTCCCGCGGGGGGGTCGGGCACCGGGGAGCTGTTTTTT. Protein product: CASSPAGGSGTGELFF.

This clonotype was observed a handful of times. The V and J genes are TRBV20-1 and TRBJ1-6; a possible D gene is TRBD1 (5 bases). V gave up 4 bases and J gave up 3 bases, with 19 bases separating them. This CDR3 contains 17 residues. Germline CDR1 is DFQATT and CDR2 is SNEGSKA (reference sequence). The CDR3 loop is CSATGAWGSYYNSPLHF. DNA for the CDR3: TGCAGTGCTACCGGCGCTTGGGGCTCCTACTATAATTCACCCCTCCACTTT.

This clonotype appeared a single time. The J gene is TRBJ2-5, the V gene TRBV7-6; TRBD1 agrees at 7 bases. Germline CDR1 and CDR2: SGHVS and FNYEAQ. The CDR3 is made up of 13 amino acids. The junction had 9 bases not matched to a gene; V was cut back by 11 bases and J by 3 bases. DNA for the CDR3: TGTGCCTTATTTACAGGGGCGGAAGAGACCCAGTACTTC. It is translated as CALFTGAEETQYF. The complete variable domain, with remaining parts taken from reference TRBV7-6 and TRBJ2-5, reads GAGVSQSPRYKVTKRGQDVALRCDPISGHVSLYWYRQALGQGPEFLTYFNYEAQQDKSGLPNDRFSAERPEGSISTLTIQRTEQRDSAMYRCALFTGAEETQYFGPGTRLLVL.

The chain links TRBV6-2 or TRBV6-3 to TRBJ1-1; D is unresolved. The CDR3 has 13 amino acids. Germline CDR1 MNHEY, CDR2 SVGEGT. Trimming took off 11 bases at V and 0 bases at J, with 13 bases between the two ends. The CDR3 sequence is CAVLEFMNTEAFF. The CDR3 nucleotides are TGTGCCGTCTTAGAATTCATGAACACTGAAGCTTTCTTT.

This clonotype was seen only a few times. The rearrangement joins TRBV6-1 to TRBJ1-1; the D is unclear. The CDR3 totals 16 residues. Trimming took off 1 base at V and 1 base at J, with 13 bases between the two ends. Looked up from germline, CDR1 is MNHNS and CDR2 is SASEGT. The CDR3 sequence is CASSEVGLSRNTEAFF. The CDR3 nucleotides are TGTGCCAGCAGTGAAGTCGGTTTATCTCGGAACACTGAAGCTTTCTTT.

V gene TRBV12-5 combines with J gene TRBJ1-2; D is perhaps TRBD1 (6 bases). Germline loops: CDR1 LGHNT, CDR2 FRNRAP. V was clipped by 8 bases and J by 3 bases, with 13 bases between them. This CDR3 is built from 13 residues. CDR3 sequence reads: CASHQGIDYGYTF. The CDR3 coding sequence is TGTGCTAGTCATCAGGGGATTGACTATGGCTACACCTTC. The full variable domain, rest sourced from reference TRBV12-5 and TRBJ1-2, is DARVTQTPRHKVTEMGQEVTMRCQPILGHNTVFWYRQTMMQGLELLAYFRNRAPLDDSGMPKDRFSAEMPDATLATLKIQPSEPRDSAVYFCASHQGIDYGYTFGSGTRLTVV.

The chain recombines TRBV5-6 with TRBJ2-1; 10 bases align to TRBD2. The CDR3 length is 16 residues. V was clipped by 4 bases and J by 6 bases; unmatched bases: 10. Germline lookup yields CDR1 SGHDT and CDR2 YYEEEE. The DNA for the CDR3 is TGTGCCAGCAGCCCCATGGCTAGCGGGGGAATCAATGAGCAGTTCTTC. Translating gives CASSPMASGGINEQFF.